This TCR beta chain was recovered during a study of shared clonotypes between healthy human individuals. Naive-designated CD8 cells lacked CD45RO, were positively enriched for CCR7, and omitted terminally differentiated effector memory CD45RA+ cells. Sequenced by immunoSEQ multiplex PCR; TCRdb stores in-frame clones only, minus some. The sample shows 650,000 to 800,000 clones, roughly 94% of them seen only once. Trimming left V 7 bases short and J 4 bases short, with 10 bases between. The CDR3 consists of 12 residues. CDR1 SQVTM and CDR2 ANQGSEA come from the germline V gene. This clonotype originated in a man aged 25-45 years in good health. Sequenced input: naive CD8+ T cells sorted from blood. V usage is TRBV29-1 and J usage is TRBJ2-2; TRBD1 might be the D (5 bases). CDR3 nucleotides: TGCAGCGCAGGGAAGGGCACCGGGGAGCTGTTTTTT. This codes for CSAGKGTGELFF.